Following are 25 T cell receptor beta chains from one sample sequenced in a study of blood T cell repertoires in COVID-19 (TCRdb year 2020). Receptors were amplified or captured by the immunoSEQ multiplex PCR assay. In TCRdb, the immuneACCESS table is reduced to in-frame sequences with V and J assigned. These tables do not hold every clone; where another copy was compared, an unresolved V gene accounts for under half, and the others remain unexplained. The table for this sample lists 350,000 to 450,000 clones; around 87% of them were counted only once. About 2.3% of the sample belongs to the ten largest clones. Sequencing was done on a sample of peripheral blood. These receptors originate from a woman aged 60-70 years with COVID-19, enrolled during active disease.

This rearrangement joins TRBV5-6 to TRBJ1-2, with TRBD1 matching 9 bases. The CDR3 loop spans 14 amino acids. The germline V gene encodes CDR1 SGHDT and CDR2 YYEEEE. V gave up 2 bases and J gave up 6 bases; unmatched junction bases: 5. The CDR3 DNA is TGTGCCAGCAGCTTAAGGACAGGGGCCCATGGCTACACCTTC. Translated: CASSLRTGAHGYTF.

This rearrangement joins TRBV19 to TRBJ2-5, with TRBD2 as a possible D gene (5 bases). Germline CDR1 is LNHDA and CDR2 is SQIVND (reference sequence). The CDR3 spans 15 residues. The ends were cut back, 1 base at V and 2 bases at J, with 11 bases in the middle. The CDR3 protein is CASSIGGNRQETQYF. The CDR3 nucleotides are TGTGCCAGTAGTATAGGAGGGAATCGGCAAGAGACCCAGTACTTC.

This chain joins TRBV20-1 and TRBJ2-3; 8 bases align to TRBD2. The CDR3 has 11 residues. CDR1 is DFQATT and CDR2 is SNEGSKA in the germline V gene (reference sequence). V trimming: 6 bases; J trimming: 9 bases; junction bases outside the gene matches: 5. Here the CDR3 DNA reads TGCAGTGCCTTGACGGGGGGGACGCAGTATTTT. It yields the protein CSALTGGTQYF.

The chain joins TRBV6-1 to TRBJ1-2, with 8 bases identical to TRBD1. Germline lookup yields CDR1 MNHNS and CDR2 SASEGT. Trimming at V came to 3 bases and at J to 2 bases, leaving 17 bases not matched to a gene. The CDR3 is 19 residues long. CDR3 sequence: CASSDIADRVSRANYGYTF. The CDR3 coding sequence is TGTGCCAGCAGTGATATAGCGGACAGGGTATCTCGGGCGAACTATGGCTACACCTTC.

CDR3 region: CASSPGIAKNIQYF. In DNA form, the CDR3 reads TGTGCCAGCAGCCCCGGTATAGCCAAAAACATTCAGTACTTC. The rearrangement joins TRBV7-2 to TRBJ2-4; the D is unclear. Germline CDR1 SGHTA, CDR2 FQGNSA. The CDR3 contains 14 residues. V was trimmed by 5 bases and J by 0 bases, leaving 8 bases between them. The variable domain in full, completed from reference TRBV7-2 and TRBJ2-4, reads GAGVSQSPSNKVTEKGKDVELRCDPISGHTALYWYRQSLGQGLEFLIYFQGNSAPDKSGLPSDRFSAERTGGSVSTLTIQRTQQEDSAVYLCASSPGIAKNIQYFGAGTRLSVL.

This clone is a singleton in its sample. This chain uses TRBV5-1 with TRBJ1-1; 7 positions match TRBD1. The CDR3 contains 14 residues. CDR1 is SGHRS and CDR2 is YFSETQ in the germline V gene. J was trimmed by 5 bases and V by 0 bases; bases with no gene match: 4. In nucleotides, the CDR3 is TGCGCCAGCAGCTTGGCGTTGACAGGGACTGAAGCTTTCTTT. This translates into CASSLALTGTEAFF.

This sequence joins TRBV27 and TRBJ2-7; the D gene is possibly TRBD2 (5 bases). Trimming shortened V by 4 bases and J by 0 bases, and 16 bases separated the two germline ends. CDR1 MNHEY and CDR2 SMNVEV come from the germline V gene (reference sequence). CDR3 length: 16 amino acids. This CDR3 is CASSWAGNSLSYEQYF. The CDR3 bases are TGTGCCAGCAGTTGGGCGGGTAATTCCCTCTCCTACGAGCAGTACTTC.

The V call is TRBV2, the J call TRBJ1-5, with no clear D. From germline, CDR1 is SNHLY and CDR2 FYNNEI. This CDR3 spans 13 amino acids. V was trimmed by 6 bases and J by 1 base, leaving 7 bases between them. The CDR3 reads CASRRGSNQPQHF. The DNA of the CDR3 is TGTGCCAGCAGGCGGGGAAGCAATCAGCCCCAGCATTTT.

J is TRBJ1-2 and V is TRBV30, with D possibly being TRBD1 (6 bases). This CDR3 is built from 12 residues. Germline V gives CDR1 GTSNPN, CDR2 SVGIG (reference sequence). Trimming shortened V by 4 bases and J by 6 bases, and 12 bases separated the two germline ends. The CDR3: CAWKAGANGYTF. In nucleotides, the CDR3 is TGTGCCTGGAAGGCAGGGGCCAATGGCTACACCTTC. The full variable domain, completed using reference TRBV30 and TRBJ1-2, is SQTIHQWPATLVQPVGSPLSLECTVEGTSNPNLYWYRQAAGRGLQLLFYSVGIGQISSEVPQNLSASRPQDRQFILSSKKLLLSDSGFYLCAWKAGANGYTFGSGTRLTVV.

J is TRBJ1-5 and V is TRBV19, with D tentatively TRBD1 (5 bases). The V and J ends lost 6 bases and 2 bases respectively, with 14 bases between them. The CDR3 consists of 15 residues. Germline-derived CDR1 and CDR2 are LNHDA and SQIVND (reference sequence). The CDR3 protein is CASRQEGGRNQPQHF. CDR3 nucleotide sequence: TGTGCCAGTAGACAGGAGGGCGGACGCAATCAGCCCCAGCATTTT.

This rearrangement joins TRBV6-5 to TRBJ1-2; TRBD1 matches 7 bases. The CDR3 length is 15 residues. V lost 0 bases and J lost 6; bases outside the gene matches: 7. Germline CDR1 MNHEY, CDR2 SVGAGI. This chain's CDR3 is CASSYSDRVHNGYTF. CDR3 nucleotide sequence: TGTGCCAGCAGTTACTCCGACAGGGTACACAATGGCTACACCTTC.

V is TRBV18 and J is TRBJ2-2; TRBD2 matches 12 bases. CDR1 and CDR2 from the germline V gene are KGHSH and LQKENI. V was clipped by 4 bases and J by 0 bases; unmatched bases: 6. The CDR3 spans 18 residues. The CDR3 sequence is CASSLMTSGGSNTGELFF. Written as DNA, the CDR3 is TGTGCCAGCTCACTAATGACTAGCGGGGGTTCGAACACCGGGGAGCTGTTTTTT.

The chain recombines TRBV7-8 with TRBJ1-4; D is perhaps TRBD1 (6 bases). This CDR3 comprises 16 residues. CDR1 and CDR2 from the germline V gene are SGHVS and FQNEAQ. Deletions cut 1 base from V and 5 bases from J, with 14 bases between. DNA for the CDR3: TGTGCCAGCAGCTTAGGGCAGGGGCCGAGGAATGAAAAACTGTTTTTT. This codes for CASSLGQGPRNEKLFF.

The CDR3 DNA follows: TGTGCCAGCAGTTACGAGAGGACAGGGACGGGAAACACCATATATTTT. Translating gives CASSYERTGTGNTIYF. The V gene is TRBV6-5, the J gene TRBJ1-3, with 8 bases fitting TRBD1. V lost 2 bases to trimming and J lost 4 bases; unmatched junction nucleotides: 7. CDR1 is MNHEY and CDR2 is SVGAGI in the germline V gene. CDR3 size: 16 residues.

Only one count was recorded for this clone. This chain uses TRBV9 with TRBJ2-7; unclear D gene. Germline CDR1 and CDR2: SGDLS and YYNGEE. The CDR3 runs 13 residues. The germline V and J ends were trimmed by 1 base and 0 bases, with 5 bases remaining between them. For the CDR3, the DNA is TGTGCCAGCAGCGTAACAAGCTCCTACGAGCAGTACTTC. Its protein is CASSVTSSYEQYF.

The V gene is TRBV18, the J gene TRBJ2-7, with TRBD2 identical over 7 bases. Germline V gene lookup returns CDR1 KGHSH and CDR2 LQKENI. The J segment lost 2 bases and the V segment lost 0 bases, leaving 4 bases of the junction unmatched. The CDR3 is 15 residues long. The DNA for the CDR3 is TGTGCCAGCTCACCACCTCGAGCGGGAACCTACGAGCAGTACTTC. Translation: CASSPPRAGTYEQYF.

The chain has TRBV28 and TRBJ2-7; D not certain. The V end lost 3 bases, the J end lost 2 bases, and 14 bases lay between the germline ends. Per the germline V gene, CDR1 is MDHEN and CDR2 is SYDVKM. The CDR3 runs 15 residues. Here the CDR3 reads CASSFRRLPPYEQYF. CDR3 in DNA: TGTGCCAGCAGTTTCCGCAGATTGCCCCCCTACGAGCAGTACTTC.

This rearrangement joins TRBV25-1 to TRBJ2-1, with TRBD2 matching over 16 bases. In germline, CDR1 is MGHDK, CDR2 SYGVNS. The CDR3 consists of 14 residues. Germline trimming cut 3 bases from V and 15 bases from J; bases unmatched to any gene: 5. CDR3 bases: TGTGCCAGCAGTGAGGGACTAGCGGGGGGGCCGGGGTTCTTC. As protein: CASSEGLAGGPGFF.

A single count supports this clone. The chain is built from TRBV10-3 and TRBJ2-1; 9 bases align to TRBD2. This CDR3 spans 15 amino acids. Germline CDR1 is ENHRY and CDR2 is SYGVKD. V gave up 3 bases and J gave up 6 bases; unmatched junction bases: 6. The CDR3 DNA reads TGTGCCATCAGTGACACCGGACTAGCGTCCAATGAGCAGTTCTTC. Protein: CAISDTGLASNEQFF.

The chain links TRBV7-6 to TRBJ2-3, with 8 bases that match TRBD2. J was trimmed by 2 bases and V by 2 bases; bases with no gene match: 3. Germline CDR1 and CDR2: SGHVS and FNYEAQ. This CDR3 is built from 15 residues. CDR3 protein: CASSLSGGTTDTQYF. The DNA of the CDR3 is TGTGCCAGCAGCTTATCGGGGGGGACCACAGATACGCAGTATTTT.

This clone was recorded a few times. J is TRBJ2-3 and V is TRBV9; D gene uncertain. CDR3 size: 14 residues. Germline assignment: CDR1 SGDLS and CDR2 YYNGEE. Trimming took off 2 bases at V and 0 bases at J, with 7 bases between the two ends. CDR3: CASSVEHSTDTQYF. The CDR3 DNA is TGTGCCAGCAGCGTGGAGCATAGCACAGATACGCAGTATTTT. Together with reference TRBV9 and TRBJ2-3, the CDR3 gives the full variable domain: DSGVTQTPKHLITATGQRVTLRCSPRSGDLSVYWYQQSLDQGLQFLIQYYNGEERAKGNILERFSAQQFPDLHSELNLSSLELGDSALYFCASSVEHSTDTQYFGPGTRLTVL.

The CDR3 is CASSARGEGGYTF. Here the CDR3 DNA reads TGCGCCAGCAGTGCCAGAGGAGAAGGAGGCTACACCTTC. The rearrangement uses TRBV10-2 and TRBJ1-2; D is undetermined. In germline, CDR1 is WSHSY, CDR2 SAAADI. CDR3 length: 13 residues. Trimming left V 4 bases short and J 8 bases short, with 14 bases between.

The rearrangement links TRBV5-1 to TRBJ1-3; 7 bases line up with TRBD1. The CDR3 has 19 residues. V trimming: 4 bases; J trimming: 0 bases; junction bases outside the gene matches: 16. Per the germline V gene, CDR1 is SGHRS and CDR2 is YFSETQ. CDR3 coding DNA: TGCGCCAGCAGCAACCAGGCACCGGGACAGCTATTCTCTGGAAACACCATATATTTT. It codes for CASSNQAPGQLFSGNTIYF.

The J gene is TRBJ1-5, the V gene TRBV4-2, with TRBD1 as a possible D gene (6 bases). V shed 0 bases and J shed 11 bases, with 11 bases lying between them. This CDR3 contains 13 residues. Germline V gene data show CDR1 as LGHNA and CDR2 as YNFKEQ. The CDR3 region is CASSQETGRAQHF. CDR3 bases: TGTGCCAGCAGCCAAGAAACAGGGAGGGCCCAGCATTTT.

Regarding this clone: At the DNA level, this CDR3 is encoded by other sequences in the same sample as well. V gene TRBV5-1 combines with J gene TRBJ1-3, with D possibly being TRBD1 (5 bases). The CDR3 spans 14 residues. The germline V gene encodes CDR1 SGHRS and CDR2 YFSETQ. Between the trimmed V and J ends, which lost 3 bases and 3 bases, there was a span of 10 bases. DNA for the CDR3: TGCGCCAGCAGCTCGGGGGGAGTTGGAAACACCATATATTTT. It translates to CASSSGGVGNTIYF.